This entry features one T cell receptor (beta chain) sequence. This specimen belongs to a study of blood T cell repertoires in COVID-19. Here immunoSEQ multiplex PCR was the method, and the copy in TCRdb shows in-frame clones only, minus some. In the table there are about 64,000 clones, approximately 90% of which are singletons. J was trimmed by 6 bases and V by 1 base; bases with no gene match: 6. Germline lookup yields CDR1 SGHRS and CDR2 YFSETQ. The CDR3 extends over 16 amino acids. This TCR derives from an elderly woman with active COVID-19. The V and J genes are TRBV5-1 and TRBJ2-1, with TRBD2 matching over 11 bases. What was sequenced was peripheral blood. The CDR3 DNA follows: TGCGCCAGCAGCTTGCTTAGCGGGAGGGCCGCCAATGAGCAGTTCTTC. Protein: CASSLLSGRAANEQFF.